This is a list of T cell receptor beta chains from one sample in a study of cytomegalovirus exposure and HLA in healthy donors. TCRdb's copy holds only in-frame clones and misses some; the assay was immunoSEQ multiplex PCR. The table has 75,000 to 90,000 clones, around 77% seen once. The sequenced material came from PBMCs. Receptor source: a woman aged 40-49 years in good health and CMV-seropositive. CDR3s include the opening cysteine and the closing phenylalanine or tryptophan. Each record gives: D gene, V gene, J gene, clone size, CDR3 DNA, CDR3 protein. The D gene is left open where the match is weak. Clone size, where shown, is once, few, many, or a class for clones that have expanded.

>-|TRBV30|TRBJ1-1|few
TGTGCCTGGAGTGAGGGGCGAACTGAAGCTTTCTTT
CAWSEGRTEAFF
>-|TRBV6-5|TRBJ2-7|-
TGTGCCAGCAGTTACTCGGGCCCGGTCCACGAGCAGTACTTC
CASSYSGPVHEQYF
>TRBD2|TRBV6-5|TRBJ2-2|-
TGTGCCAGCAGTTACAAGTCTAGCGGAGGGGAGCTGTTTTTT
CASSYKSSGGELFF
>-|TRBV28|TRBJ2-7|-
TGTGCCAGCAGTCCGACATTCTACGAGCAGTACTTC
CASSPTFYEQYF
>TRBD1|TRBV5-5|TRBJ1-1|once
TGTGCCAGCAGCTTGTCGGGACAGCAGAACACTGAAGCTTTCTTT
CASSLSGQQNTEAFF
>-|TRBV7-4|TRBJ2-7|-
TGTGCCAGCAGCTTCCTCCGGGTACTAGCTGAAATCTACGAGCAGTACTTC
CASSFLRVLAEIYEQYF
>-|TRBV5-4|TRBJ1-2|-
TGTGCCAGCAGCACCAACGACAGGATCTATGGCTACACCTTC
CASSTNDRIYGYTF
>-|TRBV25-1|TRBJ1-6|-
TGTGCCAGCGGCATATTTTCACCCCTCCACTTT
CASGIFSPLHF
>TRBD1|TRBV6-6|TRBJ2-2|-
TGTGCCAGCAGGGCCGCCCAGGGGGTTGTCACCGGGGAGCTGTTTTTT
CASRAAQGVVTGELFF
>TRBD1|TRBV29-1|TRBJ1-2|-
TGCAGCGTTGAAACAGGGGGCCATCCTAACTATGGCTACACCTTC
CSVETGGHPNYGYTF
>TRBD1|TRBV25-1|TRBJ1-2|-
TGTGCCAGCAGTGCAATAGGACAGGGTGGCGGCTACACCTTC
CASSAIGQGGGYTF
>TRBD2|TRBV6-1|TRBJ2-7|-
TGTGCCAGCAGTGAACTAGCGGGGGGGCCCTACGAGCAGTACTTC
CASSELAGGPYEQYF
>-|TRBV7-2|TRBJ2-7|few
TGTGCCAGCAGCTTAAAGGGGTCGGGCGAGCAGTACTTC
CASSLKGSGEQYF
>-|TRBV27|TRBJ2-2|-
TGTGCCAGCAGTTATCTAATGGCCGGGGAGCTGTTTTTT
CASSYLMAGELFF
>-|TRBV15|TRBJ1-1|few
TGTGCCACCAGTGGCTGGGGAGGTACTGAAGCTTTCTTT
CATSGWGGTEAFF
>TRBD2|TRBV25-1|TRBJ2-3|-
TGTGCCAGCGACGGGAGGCCGACAGATACGCAGTATTTT
CASDGRPTDTQYF
>-|TRBV4-2|TRBJ2-5|medium-sized
TGTGCCAGCAGCCAAGATCTGGAGACCCAGTACTTC
CASSQDLETQYF
>TRBD1|TRBV25-1|TRBJ2-1|-
TGTGCCAGCAGGCCGGACAGGGGGCGAGATGAGCAGTTCTTC
CASRPDRGRDEQFF
>TRBD2|TRBV5-1|TRBJ2-1|-
TGCGCCAGCAGTCGTAGCGGGAGTTCGTACAATGAGCAGTTCTTC
CASSRSGSSYNEQFF
>-|TRBV28|TRBJ1-5|few
TGTGCCAGCAGTAACAGGGCCGGCAATCAGCCCCAGCATTTT
CASSNRAGNQPQHF
>TRBD2|TRBV4-1|TRBJ2-7|once
TGCGCCAGCAGCGCTACTAGCGGGAGGGCCTACGAGCAGTACTTC
CASSATSGRAYEQYF
>-|TRBV2|TRBJ2-5|-
TGTGCCAGCGTCATGGGGGGTAGAGAGACCCAGTACTTC
CASVMGGRETQYF
>TRBD1|TRBV5-1|TRBJ1-2|few
TGCGCCAGCAGCCGGAACCGGGACAGGGCCTATGGCTACACCTTC
CASSRNRDRAYGYTF